This T cell receptor beta chain was identified in a study of T cells after posttransplantation cyclophosphamide. This clone was counted many times. V lost 0 bases and J 11 bases, leaving 13 bases between the germline ends. Germline V gene data show CDR1 as SGHTA and CDR2 as FQGNSA. The CDR3 is 13 amino acids. TCRdb's table, derived via immunoSEQ multiplex PCR, lists solely in-frame clones and lacks some. The sample has about 38,000 clones, none seen only once. The chain is built from TRBV7-2 and TRBJ1-1; D remains unclear. The clonotype originates from a man over 45 in good health, CMV-negative, and a related stem cell transplant donor. The sequencing input was PBMCs. The CDR3 nucleotides are TGTGCCAGCAGCTTAGCGCCGTTATATGAGGCTTTCTTT. Its protein is CASSLAPLYEAFF.